This passage covers 10 T cell receptor beta chains from one sample sequenced in a study of T cells in women clearing cervical HPV infection. Sequencing used immunoSEQ multiplex PCR; TCRdb keeps in-frame clones, though not all of them. The table lists tens of thousands of clones. Material: blood buffy coat. The receptors were gathered from a woman between 18 and 70 years old with a cervical HPV16 infection that either progressed to CIN3+ or cleared (not recorded which).

Turning to this clone: The read is 3 residues too short to cover the CDR3 end, so that end is filled in from the germline J gene. The rearrangement joins TRBV20-1 to TRBJ2-4; 8 nucleotides line up with TRBD2. J lost 5 bases, V lost 3 bases, and 9 bases had no gene match. The CDR3 totals 15 residues. Germline lookup yields CDR1 DFQATT and CDR2 SNEGSKA (reference sequence). CDR3 DNA, as far as it was read: TGCAGTGCTAGGGAACGTCGGGGGGGAGAAAACATT. As protein: CSARERRGGENI. The whole CDR3 reads CSARERRGGENIQYF.

Regarding this clone: The read terminates 3 residues ahead of where the CDR3 ends, so the germline J gene completes it. This sequence joins TRBV7-8 and TRBJ2-1, with 11 bases aligning to TRBD2. This CDR3 comprises 17 residues. The trim removed 5 bases at V and 8 bases at J, leaving 14 bases unmatched. Germline V gene lookup returns CDR1 SGHVS and CDR2 FQNEAQ. Partial CDR3 DNA: TGTGCCAGCAGCCAGGTGGTCGGGACTAGCGGTATCTATGAG. Translated, it gives CASSQVVGTSGIYE. The entire CDR3 sequence reads CASSQVVGTSGIYEQFF. The full variable domain, completed using reference TRBV7-8 and TRBJ2-1, is GAGVSQSPRYKVAKRGQDVALRCDPISGHVSLFWYQQALGQGPEFLTYFQNEAQLDKSGLPSDRFFAERPEGSVSTLKIQRTQQEDSAVYLCASSQVVGTSGIYEQFFGPGTRLTVL.

CDR3: CAWSVSSTYEQYF. The sequenced CDR3 bases are TGTGCCTGGAGTGTCTCCAGTACCTACGAG. The chain couples TRBV30 to TRBJ2-7; D call uncertain. Read data end 3 residues before the CDR3 end; the end is taken from the germline J gene. The V end was cut by 0 bases, the J end by 2 bases, with 8 bases between. The CDR3 has 13 residues. CDR1 and CDR2 from the germline V gene are GTSNPN and SVGIG (reference sequence). The variable domain in full, completed from reference TRBV30 and TRBJ2-7, reads SQTIHQWPATLVQPVGSPLSLECTVEGTSNPNLYWYRQAAGRGLQLLFYSVGIGQISSEVPQNLSASRPQDRQFILSSKKLLLSDSGFYLCAWSVSSTYEQYFGPGTRLTVT.

Details on this clone: The sequenced fragment ends 3 residues before the CDR3 boundary, so the rest is inferred from the germline J gene. The V call is TRBV5-1, the J call TRBJ1-1; D perhaps matches TRBD1 (5 bases). The V gene's germline CDR1 is SGHRS and CDR2 YFSETQ. The V gene lost 5 bases and the J gene lost 2 bases, with 10 bases spanning the gap. The CDR3 has 13 amino acids. CDR3 in amino acids: CASRGQGNTEAFF. CDR3 bases read: TGCGCCAGCAGGGGGCAGGGAAACACTGAA.

As regards this clone: The CDR3 extends 3 residues past the end of the read, so its final part is completed from the germline J gene. The chain uses TRBV5-1 and TRBJ1-1, with D maybe TRBD1 (6 bases). The CDR3 covers 16 residues. Trimming removed 3 bases at V and 4 bases at J, with 19 bases between. Germline V gives CDR1 SGHRS, CDR2 YFSETQ. The CDR3 sequence: CASSYRTGTLGTEAFF. The covered CDR3 bases are TGCGCCAGCAGCTATCGAACGGGGACATTAGGCACTGAA.

Details on this clone: The CDR3 extends 3 residues past the end of the read, so its final part is completed from the germline J gene. This chain links TRBV5-4 with TRBJ1-1; 7 nucleotides line up with TRBD1. With 9 bases clipped from V and 1 base from J, the junction kept 15 bases outside the gene matches. This CDR3 is 16 amino acids long. CDR1 is SGHNT and CDR2 is YYREEE in the germline V gene (reference sequence). The CDR3 is CATTGGGSWKNTEAFF. The covered CDR3 bases are TGTGCCACCACCGGAGGGGGCTCTTGGAAGAACACTGAA.

Of note for this clone: The read halts 3 residues ahead of the CDR3 end, with the missing end drawn from the germline J gene. J is TRBJ2-7 and V is TRBV5-4, with 8 bases that match TRBD1. Germline loops: CDR1 SGHNT, CDR2 YYREEE (reference sequence). This CDR3 spans 14 amino acids. Trimming at V came to 4 bases and at J to 3 bases, leaving 6 bases not matched to a gene. The CDR3 is CASSVGQGFYEQYF. The DNA read from the CDR3 is TGTGCCAGCAGCGTCGGACAGGGCTTCTACGAG.

As for this clone: With the read ending 3 residues before the CDR3 end, the germline J gene is used to fill in that end. This chain links TRBV12-3 or TRBV12-4 with TRBJ1-3; 9 bases fit TRBD1. V shed 6 bases, J shed 5 bases, and the junction held 11 bases outside the gene matches. The CDR3 consists of 16 residues. The CDR3 loop is CASSSGTGPPRNTIYF. Partial CDR3 DNA: TGTGCCAGCAGCTCCGGGACAGGGCCCCCTCGAAACACC.

Turning to this clone: The read comes to an end 3 residues before the CDR3 does, leaving the germline J gene to fill in the end. The rearrangement joins TRBV7-8 to TRBJ1-4; a weak D match, TRBD1 (5 bases). This CDR3 spans 15 amino acids. Germline loops: CDR1 SGHVS, CDR2 FQNEAQ. The V end lost 5 bases, the J end lost 5 bases, and 15 bases lay between the germline ends. The CDR3 loop reads CASSQGGGSNEKLFF. The DNA read from the CDR3 is TGTGCCAGCAGCCAAGGTGGGGGGAGCAATGAAAAA.

Worth noting for this clone: The missing CDR3 end, 3 residues past where the read stops, is filled in from the germline J gene. This chain joins TRBV4-2 and TRBJ1-2; D ambiguous. CDR3 size: 15 residues. Trimming took off 4 bases at V and 0 bases at J, with 12 bases between the two ends. The germline gives CDR1 LGHNA, CDR2 YNFKEQ. This CDR3 is CASSRRLVTNYGYTF. CDR3 DNA (partial): TGTGCCAGCAGCCGCCGATTAGTGACTAACTATGGC.